This TCR beta chain comes out of a study of CD8 T cells in Susac syndrome. Points from the study as a whole: The authors acknowledged that the study's TCR sequencing and HLA analysis involved relatively few individuals.

The CDR3 is 12 amino acids. CDR1 SGHRS and CDR2 YFSETQ come from the germline V gene. V lost 4 bases and J lost 6, with 11 bases in between. Those who served as multiple sclerosis controls were treatment-naive patients with stable or active relapsing-remitting disease. The authors negatively isolated CD8+ and CD4+ T cells and FACS-enriched TEMRA cells. Note on this clonotype: Its target is unknown.

Random hexamers were used to reverse transcribe an amount of roughly 0.5 to 1 ug RNA. The method of amplification for TCR beta CDR3 was immunoSEQ multiplex PCR, covering 54 Vbeta and 13 Jbeta. TCRdb reprocessed the immunoSEQ multiplex PCR reads with MiXCR, giving one entry per CDR3 protein. The table has 150,000 to 200,000 distinct CDR3 sequences, less than 95% seen once. The chain uses TRBV5-1 and TRBJ2-7; D remains unclear. This receptor was taken from a human donor with multiple sclerosis. The sample comprised CD4+ T cells from PBMCs. The CDR3 bases are TGCGCCAGCAGCCCGACGGGTGGCGAGCAGTACTTC. It codes for CASSPTGGEQYF.